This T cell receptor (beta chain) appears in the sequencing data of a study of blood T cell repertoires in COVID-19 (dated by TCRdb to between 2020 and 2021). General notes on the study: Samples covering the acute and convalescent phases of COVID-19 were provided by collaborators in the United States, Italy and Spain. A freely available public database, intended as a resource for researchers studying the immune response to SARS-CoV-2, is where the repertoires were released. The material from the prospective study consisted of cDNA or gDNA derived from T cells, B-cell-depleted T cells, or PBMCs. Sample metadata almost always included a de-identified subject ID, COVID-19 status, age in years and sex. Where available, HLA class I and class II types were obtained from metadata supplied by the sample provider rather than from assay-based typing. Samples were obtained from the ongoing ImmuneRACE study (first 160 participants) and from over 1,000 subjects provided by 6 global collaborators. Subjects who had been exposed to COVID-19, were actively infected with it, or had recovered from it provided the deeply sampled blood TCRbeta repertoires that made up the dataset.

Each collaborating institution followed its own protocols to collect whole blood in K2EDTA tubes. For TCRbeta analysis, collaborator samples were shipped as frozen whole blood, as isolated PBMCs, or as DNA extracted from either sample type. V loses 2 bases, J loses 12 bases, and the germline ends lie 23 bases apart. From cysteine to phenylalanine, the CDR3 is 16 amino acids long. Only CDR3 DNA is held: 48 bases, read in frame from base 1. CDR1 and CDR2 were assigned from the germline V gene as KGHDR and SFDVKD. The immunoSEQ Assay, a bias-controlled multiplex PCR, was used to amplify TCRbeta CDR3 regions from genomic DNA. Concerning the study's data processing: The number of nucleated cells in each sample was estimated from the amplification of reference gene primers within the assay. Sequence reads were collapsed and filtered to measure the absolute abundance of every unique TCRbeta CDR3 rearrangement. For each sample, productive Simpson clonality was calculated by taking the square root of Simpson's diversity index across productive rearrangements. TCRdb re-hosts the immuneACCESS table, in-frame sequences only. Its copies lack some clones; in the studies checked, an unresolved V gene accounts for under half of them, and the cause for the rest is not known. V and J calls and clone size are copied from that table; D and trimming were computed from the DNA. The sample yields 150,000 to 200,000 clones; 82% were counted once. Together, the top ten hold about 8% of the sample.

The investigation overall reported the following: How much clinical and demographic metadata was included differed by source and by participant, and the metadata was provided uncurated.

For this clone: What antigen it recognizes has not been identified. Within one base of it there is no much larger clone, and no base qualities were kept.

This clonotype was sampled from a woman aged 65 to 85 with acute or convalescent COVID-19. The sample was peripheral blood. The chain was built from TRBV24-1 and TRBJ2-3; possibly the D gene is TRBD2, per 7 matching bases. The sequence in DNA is TGTGCCACCAGTGATTCCCCCTCAGGGTGGGGGGGCTTCCAGTATTTT. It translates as CATSDSPSGWGGFQYF.